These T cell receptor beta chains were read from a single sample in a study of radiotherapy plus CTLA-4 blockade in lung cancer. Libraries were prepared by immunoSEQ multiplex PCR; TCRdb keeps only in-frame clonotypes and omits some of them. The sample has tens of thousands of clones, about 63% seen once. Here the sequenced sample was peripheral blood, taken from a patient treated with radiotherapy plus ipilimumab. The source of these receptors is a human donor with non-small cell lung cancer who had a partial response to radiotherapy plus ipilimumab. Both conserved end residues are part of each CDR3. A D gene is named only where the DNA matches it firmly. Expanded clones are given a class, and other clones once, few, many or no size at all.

TGTGCCAGCAGCTTGACCTCCGGGGGTTACAATGAGCAGTTCTTC CASSLTSGGYNEQFF TRBV5-5 - TRBJ2-1 -
TGTGCCAGCAGCTTTACAGGGGGGAGCTCCTACGAGCAGTACTTC CASSFTGGSSYEQYF TRBV7-9 TRBD1 TRBJ2-7 few
TGTGCCAGCAGTCCGGGACAGGGAAGGGGACTGTTTTTT CASSPGQGRGLFF TRBV7-2 TRBD1 TRBJ1-4 -
TGTGCCAGCAGCTGGGACAGGAACACTGAAGCTTTCTTT CASSWDRNTEAFF TRBV6-5 TRBD1 TRBJ1-1 -
TGTGCCACCAGCAGAGCCCTGGGCGGGGGGGGTGGGGCCCAGTACTTC CATSRALGGGGGAQYF TRBV15 TRBD2 TRBJ2-5 few
TGTGCCAGCAGCTTTCAGACTAGGAACACCGGGGAGCTGTTTTTT CASSFQTRNTGELFF TRBV11-2 - TRBJ2-2 -
TGTGCCAGCAGTTATAGGGGCTATGGCTACACCTTC CASSYRGYGYTF TRBV6-5 - TRBJ1-2 -
TGTGCCAGTAGTTTCGCAGGGGGGTACGAGCAGTACTTC CASSFAGGYEQYF TRBV19 - TRBJ2-7 many
TGTGCCAGCAGTGAACTCCCCGGACAGACCTACGAGCAGTACTTC CASSELPGQTYEQYF TRBV2 - TRBJ2-7 -
TGTGCCACCAGGGGGGGGCAGGGTACTGGCTATGGCTACACCTTC CATRGGQGTGYGYTF TRBV28 TRBD1 TRBJ1-2 -
TGTGCCGGATCCTCGGGGTCGGGCAATGAGCAGTTCTTC CAGSSGSGNEQFF TRBV6-6 - TRBJ2-1 -
TGCGCCAGCAGCCCCCTGGCGGGACGGGGGGGTGAGCAGTTCTTC CASSPLAGRGGEQFF TRBV5-1 TRBD2 TRBJ2-1 once
TGTGCCAGCCCGACAGGGGGAGGAGGCTACACCTTC CASPTGGGGYTF TRBV18 TRBD1 TRBJ1-2 once
TGTGCCAGCAGACGGGTTCGAGCAACCTACGAGCAGTACTTC CASRRVRATYEQYF TRBV6-5 - TRBJ2-7 -
TGCGCCAGCAGCTTGGATGGAGGCAATCAGCCCCAGCATTTT CASSLDGGNQPQHF TRBV5-1 - TRBJ1-5 once
TGTGCCAGCAGAGCAGGGGGCGGGAACACTGAAGCTTTCTTT CASRAGGGNTEAFF TRBV6-1 TRBD1 TRBJ1-1 -
TGTGCCAGCAGCGTCGAGGACAGCTCCTACAATGAGCAGTTCTTC CASSVEDSSYNEQFF TRBV9 - TRBJ2-1 few
TGTGCCAGCAGCCCAGGGGGTGGCTACACCTTC CASSPGGGYTF TRBV14 TRBD1 TRBJ1-2 medium-sized
TGCAGCGGGACAGTAGGGGAAAAACTGTTTTTT CSGTVGEKLFF TRBV29-1 - TRBJ1-4 -
TGTGCCAGCAGCTTATCCGGGGGGGCCCGGGAGACCCAGTACTTC CASSLSGGARETQYF TRBV7-3 TRBD2 TRBJ2-5 once
TGTGCCAGCGCCCGCCGGGGAGGAGAGGGGGATACGCAGTATTTT CASARRGGEGDTQYF TRBV2 - TRBJ2-3 once
TGTGCCAGCAGTTTACAGGGCCTCGCTGGGGCCAACGTCCTGACTTTC CASSLQGLAGANVLTF TRBV27 - TRBJ2-6 -
TGTGCCAGCACCCAGGGGACAGGGTCGAATGGCTACACCTTC CASTQGTGSNGYTF TRBV6-5 TRBD1 TRBJ1-2 -
TGTGCCAGCAGCTTGCGCCTAAACTATGGCTACACCTTC CASSLRLNYGYTF TRBV5-4 - TRBJ1-2 -
TGTGCCAGCAGCTCAGACAGGGAGTACGAGCAGTACTTC CASSSDREYEQYF TRBV7-9 TRBD1 TRBJ2-7 -
TGTGCCAGCAGCTTCGGGACAGCCAGCTCTGGAAACACCATATATTTT CASSFGTASSGNTIYF TRBV5-5 TRBD1 TRBJ1-3 -
TGTGCCAGTCGGCAAGGGGGGGGCTATGGCTACACCTTC CASRQGGGYGYTF TRBV2 - TRBJ1-2 -
TGTGCCAGCATGGACTTAGCGGGGGGGCTTCATGAGCAGTTCTTC CASMDLAGGLHEQFF TRBV6-1 TRBD2 TRBJ2-1 -
TGTGCCAGCAGTTTGTGGGGACAGAACACTGAAGCTTTCTTT CASSLWGQNTEAFF TRBV27 - TRBJ1-1 -
TGTGCCAGCAGTGAAATTAGAGCTGGCTACACCTTC CASSEIRAGYTF TRBV6-1 - TRBJ1-2 -
TGTGCCAGCAGCCCCTGGGGGGTACAATATGGCTACACCTTC CASSPWGVQYGYTF TRBV7-2 - TRBJ1-2 -
TGTGCCAGTAGGACCGGGACACAAACTAATGAAAAACTGTTTTTT CASRTGTQTNEKLFF TRBV19 - TRBJ1-4 few
TGTGCCAGCAGCCATCTTCAAAGGGAGGGGGGCTACAATGAGCAGTTCTTC CASSHLQREGGYNEQFF TRBV4-2 - TRBJ2-1 -
TGTGCCTGGGATGGGCTCGTACTGAACTCTGAAGCTTTCTTT CAWDGLVLNSEAFF TRBV30 - TRBJ1-1 -
TGTGCCAGTAGTATCACGGGGTCTGGGGCCAACGTCCTGACTTTC CASSITGSGANVLTF TRBV19 - TRBJ2-6 -
TGTGCCAGCAGCCAGGGACAGGGCCGTCAGGGCTACACCTTC CASSQGQGRQGYTF TRBV5-4 TRBD1 TRBJ1-2 -
TGTGCCAGCAGCTTTCCGGGTCACAATCAGCCCCAGCATTTT CASSFPGHNQPQHF TRBV7-2 - TRBJ1-5 -
TGTGCCAGCAGCGGGGGACTAGGAGCGGGTTGGGGCGATACGCAGTATTTT CASSGGLGAGWGDTQYF TRBV7-2 TRBD2 TRBJ2-3 -
TGTGCCAGCAAGGACAGGGGCTACGAGCAGTACTTC CASKDRGYEQYF TRBV2 TRBD1 TRBJ2-7 -
TGTGCCAGCAGCTTAGGAACAGGTCCGACTGAAGCTTTCTTT CASSLGTGPTEAFF TRBV7-2 - TRBJ1-1 -
TGTGCCTGGAGTATGACAGTCTCCTACGAGCAGTACTTC CAWSMTVSYEQYF TRBV30 - TRBJ2-7 -
TGTGCCAGCAGCCCAACACAAACTGAAGCTTTCTTT CASSPTQTEAFF TRBV6-5 - TRBJ1-1 few
TGTGCCACCAGCTTTCGGACAGGGTCGAGTTCACCCCTCCACTTT CATSFRTGSSSPLHF TRBV15 TRBD1 TRBJ1-6 -
TGTGCCAGCAGCTTAGGAGTTACTAATGAGCAGTTCTTC CASSLGVTNEQFF TRBV7-9 - TRBJ2-1 -
TGCGCCAGCAGTGACCCGACAGGGGGACGAACTGAAGCTTTCTTT CASSDPTGGRTEAFF TRBV10-2 TRBD1 TRBJ1-1 few
TGTGCCAGCAGCTTAAGAGGGTTCGGAGAGACCCAGTACTTC CASSLRGFGETQYF TRBV7-2 - TRBJ2-5 -
TGTGCCAGCAGCTCGACAGGGGGCGAGTACTATGGCTACACCTTC CASSSTGGEYYGYTF TRBV5-6 TRBD1 TRBJ1-2 -
TGTGCCAGCACCCATACAGGGGCCGGGTACGAGCAGTACTTC CASTHTGAGYEQYF TRBV7-9 TRBD1 TRBJ2-7 -
TGTGCCATCAGTGAGGGGCAGATTTCTAGCACAGATACGCAGTATTTT CAISEGQISSTDTQYF TRBV10-3 - TRBJ2-3 few
TGTGCCAGCAGTTTATCACTAGCGGGACTGTCTGAGCAGTTCTTC CASSLSLAGLSEQFF TRBV27 TRBD2 TRBJ2-1 -
TGTGCCAGCAGTACAGGGTTAGGGACTGAAGCTTTCTTT CASSTGLGTEAFF TRBV6-6 - TRBJ1-1 -
TGTGCCAGCAGCCTACCCGGGACTGCAAATGAAAAACTGTTTTTT CASSLPGTANEKLFF TRBV28 - TRBJ1-4 -
TGTGCCAGCAGCCCCTTAATAGACTCTGGGGCCAACGTCCTGACTTTC CASSPLIDSGANVLTF TRBV16 - TRBJ2-6 -
TGTGCCAGCAGCTGGGGACAGGGGGCGGGTGGGGCCAACGTCCTGACTTTC CASSWGQGAGGANVLTF TRBV5-6 TRBD1 TRBJ2-6 -
TGTGCCAGCAGCGTCGCTGGGACTAGAGAGGTCGATACGCAGTATTTT CASSVAGTREVDTQYF TRBV9 TRBD2 TRBJ2-3 -
TGTGCCAGCAGCCCGGGGTCCTACGAGCAGTACTTC CASSPGSYEQYF TRBV5-6 - TRBJ2-7 once
TGCGCCAGCAGCCAAGAGGTAGCGGTAGAGACCCAGTACTTC CASSQEVAVETQYF TRBV4-3 - TRBJ2-5 -